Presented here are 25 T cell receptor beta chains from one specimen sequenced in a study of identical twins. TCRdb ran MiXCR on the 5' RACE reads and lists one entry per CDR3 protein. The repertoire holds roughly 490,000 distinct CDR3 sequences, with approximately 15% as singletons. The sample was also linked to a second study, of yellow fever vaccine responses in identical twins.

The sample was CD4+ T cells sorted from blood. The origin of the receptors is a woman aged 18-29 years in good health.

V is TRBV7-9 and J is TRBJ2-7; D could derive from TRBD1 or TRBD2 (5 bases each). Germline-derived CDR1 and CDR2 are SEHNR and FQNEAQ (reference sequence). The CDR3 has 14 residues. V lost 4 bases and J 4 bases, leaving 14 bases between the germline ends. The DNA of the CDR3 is TGTGCCAGCAGCTCAGCCGGGGACGGGTACGAGCAGTACTTC. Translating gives CASSSAGDGYEQYF.

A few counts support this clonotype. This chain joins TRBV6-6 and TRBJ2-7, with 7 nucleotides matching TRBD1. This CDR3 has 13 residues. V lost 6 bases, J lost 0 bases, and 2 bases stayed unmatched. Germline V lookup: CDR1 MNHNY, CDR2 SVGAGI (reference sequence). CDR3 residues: CASRGQDSYEQYF. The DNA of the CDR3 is TGTGCCAGCAGAGGACAGGACTCCTACGAGCAGTACTTC.

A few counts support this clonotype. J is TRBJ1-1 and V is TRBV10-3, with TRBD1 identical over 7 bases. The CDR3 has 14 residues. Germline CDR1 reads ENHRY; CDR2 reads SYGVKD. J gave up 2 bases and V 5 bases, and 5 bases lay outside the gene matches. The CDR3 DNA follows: TGTGCCATCAGTACCCGACAGGGTAACACTGAAGCTTTCTTT. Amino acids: CAISTRQGNTEAFF.

The chain's CDR3 is CASSLDSGLETQYF. The CDR3 DNA is TGCGCCAGCAGCTTGGACTCAGGGTTGGAGACCCAGTACTTC. V and J are TRBV5-1 and TRBJ2-5; a possible D gene is TRBD1 (5 bases). The germline CDR1 and CDR2 sequences are SGHRS and YFSETQ. The CDR3 has 14 residues. Deletions cut 0 bases from V and 5 bases from J, with 11 bases between.

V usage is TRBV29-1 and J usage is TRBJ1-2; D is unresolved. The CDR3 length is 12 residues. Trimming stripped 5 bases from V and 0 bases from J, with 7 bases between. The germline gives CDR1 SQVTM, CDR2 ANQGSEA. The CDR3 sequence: CSVSVANYGYTF. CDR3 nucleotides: TGCAGCGTTTCGGTAGCTAACTATGGCTACACCTTC.

The CDR3 DNA reads as TGTGCCTGGAGTTCCGGGAGCCTCTACAATGAGCAGTTCTTC. Its protein product is CAWSSGSLYNEQFF. J is TRBJ2-1 and V is TRBV30, with D possibly being TRBD2 (6 bases). The V end lost 2 bases, the J end lost 3 bases, and 11 bases lay between the germline ends. The length of the CDR3 is 14 residues. Germline loops: CDR1 GTSNPN, CDR2 SVGIG (reference sequence).

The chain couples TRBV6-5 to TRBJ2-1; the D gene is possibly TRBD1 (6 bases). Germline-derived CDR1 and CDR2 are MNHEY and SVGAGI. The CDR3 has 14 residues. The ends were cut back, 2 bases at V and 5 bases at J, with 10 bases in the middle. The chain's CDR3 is CASSYGGNNNEQFF. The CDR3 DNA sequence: TGTGCCAGCAGTTACGGGGGCAATAACAATGAGCAGTTCTTC.

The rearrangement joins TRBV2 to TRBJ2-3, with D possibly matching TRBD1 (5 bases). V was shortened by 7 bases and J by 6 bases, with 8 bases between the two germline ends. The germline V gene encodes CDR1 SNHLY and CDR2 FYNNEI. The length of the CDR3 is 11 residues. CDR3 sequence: CASKKGDTQYF. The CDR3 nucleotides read TGTGCCAGCAAAAAGGGGGATACGCAGTATTTT.

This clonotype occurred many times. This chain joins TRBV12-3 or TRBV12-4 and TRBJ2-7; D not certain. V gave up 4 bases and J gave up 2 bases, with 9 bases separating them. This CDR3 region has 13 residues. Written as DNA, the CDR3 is TGTGCCAGCAGTTCCGAAGCGCCCTACGAGCAGTACTTC. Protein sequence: CASSSEAPYEQYF.

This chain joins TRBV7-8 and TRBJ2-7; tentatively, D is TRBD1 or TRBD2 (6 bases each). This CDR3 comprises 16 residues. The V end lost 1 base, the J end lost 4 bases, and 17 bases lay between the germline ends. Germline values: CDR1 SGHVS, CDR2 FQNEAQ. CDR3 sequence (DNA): TGTGCCAGCAGCTTAGAGGGGGGCCAGAACGATTACGAGCAGTACTTC. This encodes CASSLEGGQNDYEQYF.

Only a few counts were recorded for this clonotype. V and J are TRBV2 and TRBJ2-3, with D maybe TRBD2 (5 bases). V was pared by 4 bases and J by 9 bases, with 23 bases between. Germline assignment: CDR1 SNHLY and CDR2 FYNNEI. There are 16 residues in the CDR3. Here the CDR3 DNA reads TGTGCCAGCAGTGGTGTTGCGGGCCGAGCCCGGGTGACGCAGTATTTT. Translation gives CASSGVAGRARVTQYF. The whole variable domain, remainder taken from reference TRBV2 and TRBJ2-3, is EPEVTQTPSHQVTQMGQEVILRCVPISNHLYFYWYRQILGQKVEFLVSFYNNEISEKSEIFDDQFSVERPDGSNFTLKIRSTKLEDSAMYFCASSGVAGRARVTQYFGPGTRLTVL.

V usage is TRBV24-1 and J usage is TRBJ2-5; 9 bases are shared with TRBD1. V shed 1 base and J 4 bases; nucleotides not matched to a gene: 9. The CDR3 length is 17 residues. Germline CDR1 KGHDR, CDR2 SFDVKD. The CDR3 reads CATSDFWRQGVAETQYF. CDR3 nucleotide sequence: TGTGCCACCAGTGATTTTTGGAGACAGGGGGTAGCAGAGACCCAGTACTTC.

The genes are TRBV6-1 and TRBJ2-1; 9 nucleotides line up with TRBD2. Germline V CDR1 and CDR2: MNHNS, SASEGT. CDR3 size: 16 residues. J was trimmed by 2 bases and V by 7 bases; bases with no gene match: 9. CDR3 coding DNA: TGTGCCAGCACGCGAGGGACTAGCTCTACCTACAATGAGCAGTTCTTC. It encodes CASTRGTSSTYNEQFF.

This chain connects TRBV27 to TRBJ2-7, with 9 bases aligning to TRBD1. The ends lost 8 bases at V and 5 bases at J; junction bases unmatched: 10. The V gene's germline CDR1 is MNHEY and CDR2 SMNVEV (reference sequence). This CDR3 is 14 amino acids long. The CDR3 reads CASRGDRVFHEQYF. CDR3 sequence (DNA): TGTGCCAGCCGGGGGGACAGGGTTTTCCACGAGCAGTACTTC.

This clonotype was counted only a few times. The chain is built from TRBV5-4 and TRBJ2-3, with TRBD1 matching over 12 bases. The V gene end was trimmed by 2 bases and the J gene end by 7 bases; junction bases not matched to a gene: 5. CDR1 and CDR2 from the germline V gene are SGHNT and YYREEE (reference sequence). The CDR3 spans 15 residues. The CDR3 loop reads CASSLPGQGANTQYF. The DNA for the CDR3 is TGTGCCAGCAGCTTACCGGGACAGGGGGCAAATACGCAGTATTTT.

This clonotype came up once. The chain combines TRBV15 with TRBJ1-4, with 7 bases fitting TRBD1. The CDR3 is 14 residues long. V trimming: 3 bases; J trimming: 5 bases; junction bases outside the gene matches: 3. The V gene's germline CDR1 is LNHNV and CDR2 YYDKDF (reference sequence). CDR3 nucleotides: TGTGCCACCAGCAGGGGACAGACGAATGAAAAACTGTTTTTT. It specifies CATSRGQTNEKLFF.

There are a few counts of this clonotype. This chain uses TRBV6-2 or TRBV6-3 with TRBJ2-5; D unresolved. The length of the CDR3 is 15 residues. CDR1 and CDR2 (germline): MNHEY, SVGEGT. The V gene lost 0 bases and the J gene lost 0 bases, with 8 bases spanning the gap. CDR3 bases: TGTGCCAGCAGTTACTCGGCTGAGGACCAAGAGACCCAGTACTTC. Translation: CASSYSAEDQETQYF.

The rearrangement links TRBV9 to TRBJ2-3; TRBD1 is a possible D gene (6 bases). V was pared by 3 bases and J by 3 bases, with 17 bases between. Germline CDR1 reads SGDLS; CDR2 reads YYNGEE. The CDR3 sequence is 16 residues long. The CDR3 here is CASSERGSQKTDTQYF. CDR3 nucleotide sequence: TGTGCCAGCAGCGAGAGGGGGTCCCAGAAAACAGATACGCAGTATTTT.

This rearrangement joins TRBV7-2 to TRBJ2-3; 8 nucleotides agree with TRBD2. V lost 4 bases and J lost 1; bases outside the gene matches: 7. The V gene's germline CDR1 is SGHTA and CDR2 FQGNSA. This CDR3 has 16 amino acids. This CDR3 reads CASSSYGRGGTDTQYF. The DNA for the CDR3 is TGTGCCAGCAGCTCTTACGGGCGGGGGGGCACAGATACGCAGTATTTT.

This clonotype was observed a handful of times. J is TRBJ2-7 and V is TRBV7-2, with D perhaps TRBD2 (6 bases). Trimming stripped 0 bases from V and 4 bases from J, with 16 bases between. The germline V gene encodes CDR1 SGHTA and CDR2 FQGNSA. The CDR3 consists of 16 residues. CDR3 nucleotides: TGTGCCAGCAGCTTAGCGGTCCCTAGCGAAGGTTACGAGCAGTACTTC. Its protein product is CASSLAVPSEGYEQYF.

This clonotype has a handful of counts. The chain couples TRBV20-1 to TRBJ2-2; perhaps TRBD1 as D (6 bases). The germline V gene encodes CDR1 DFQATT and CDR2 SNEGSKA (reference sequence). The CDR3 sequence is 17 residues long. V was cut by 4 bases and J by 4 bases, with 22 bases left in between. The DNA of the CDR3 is TGCAGTGCTAATAAATACCCCCGCCTACAGGGCACCGGGGAGCTGTTTTTT. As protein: CSANKYPRLQGTGELFF.

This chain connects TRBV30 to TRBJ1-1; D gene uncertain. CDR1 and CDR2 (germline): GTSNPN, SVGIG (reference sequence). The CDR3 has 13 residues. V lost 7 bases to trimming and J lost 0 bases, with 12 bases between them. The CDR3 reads CAYLGRMNTEAFF. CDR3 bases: TGTGCCTACCTAGGACGGATGAACACTGAAGCTTTCTTT.

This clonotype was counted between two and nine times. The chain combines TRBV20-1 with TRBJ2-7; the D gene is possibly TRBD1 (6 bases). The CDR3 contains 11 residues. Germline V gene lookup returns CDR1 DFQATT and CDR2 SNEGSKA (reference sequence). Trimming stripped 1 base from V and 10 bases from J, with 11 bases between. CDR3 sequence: CSARGQGRQYF. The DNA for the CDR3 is TGCAGTGCTAGAGGGCAGGGGAGACAGTACTTC.

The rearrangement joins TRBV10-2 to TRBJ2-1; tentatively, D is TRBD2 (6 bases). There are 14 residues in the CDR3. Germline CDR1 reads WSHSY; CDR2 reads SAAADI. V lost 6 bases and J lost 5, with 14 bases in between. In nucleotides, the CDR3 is TGCGCCAGCAGAAGTTCCGGGACTCACAATGAGCAGTTCTTC. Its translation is CASRSSGTHNEQFF.

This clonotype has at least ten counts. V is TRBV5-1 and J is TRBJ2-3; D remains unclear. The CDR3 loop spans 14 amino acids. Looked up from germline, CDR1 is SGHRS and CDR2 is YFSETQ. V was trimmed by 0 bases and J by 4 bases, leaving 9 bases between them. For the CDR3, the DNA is TGCGCCAGCAGCTTGGGTAGCAACGCAGATACGCAGTATTTT. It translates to CASSLGSNADTQYF. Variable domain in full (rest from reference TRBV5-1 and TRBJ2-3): KAGVTQTPRYLIKTRGQQVTLSCSPISGHRSVSWYQQTPGQGLQFLFEYFSETQRNKGNFPGRFSGRQFSNSRSEMNVSTLELGDSALYLCASSLGSNADTQYFGPGTRLTVL.